This T cell receptor (beta chain) was retrieved from a study of vaccination and CD4 T cells after COVID-19. Treatment described: roughly 10-day PBMC culture with coronavirus spike peptide pools or control peptides (ViraFEST assay). CD4+ T cells that had been cultured provided DNA sequenced with the Oncomine TCR Beta short-read assay. Via MiXCR, TCRdb re-called the PCR reads, giving one row per CDR3 protein. The table has more than 7,000 distinct CDR3 sequences, 50% to 80% seen once. The sample holds a few counts of this clonotype. Its specificity is not known. The material sequenced was CD4+ T cells from blood, cultured in vitro. The sequence was obtained from a human donor who had recovered from COVID-19.

CDR3 region: CSARGGGPGNTIYF. CDR3 sequence (DNA): TGCAGTGCTAGAGGTGGGGGCCCTGGAAACACCATATATTTT. This chain connects TRBV20-1 to TRBJ1-3; D might be TRBD1 (6 bases). The length of the CDR3 is 14 residues. Trimming took off 1 base at V and 2 bases at J, with 9 bases between the two ends. The germline V gene encodes CDR1 DFQATT and CDR2 SNEGSKA (reference sequence).